This TCR beta chain is drawn from a study of T cell repertoires in cytomegalovirus infection (dated by TCRdb to between 2019 and 2020). About the study as a whole: Recently identified HLA-C-restricted CMV epitopes, whose presentation resists viral immunomodulation, were targeted by peptide stimulations together with well-studied HLA-B-restricted epitopes. Donor HLA type was relevant to the analysis, because carriage of CMV infection together with the matching HLA type was indicated by public TCR beta signatures.

From V the trimming removes 9 bases and from J it removes 4 bases, while the gene matches leave 14 bases of the junction unaccounted for. CDR1 is given as LNHDA and CDR2 as SQIVND, both from the germline V gene (reference sequence). The CDR3, cysteine through phenylalanine, is 15 amino acids long. The retained sequence is limited to the CDR3, 45 bases, with the frame set at the first base. The data were produced on an Illumina HiSeq 1500. The public reads were run again by TCRdb, first through fastp at Q25 and then through MiXCR, and only productive beta chains were kept. Each CDR3 protein appears once, grouped with its most common genes and DNA. The sample yields a few hundred thousand distinct CDR3 sequences; over 35% were counted once. Of the sample, around 50% falls within the top ten clones. The treatment or condition label corresponds to: in vitro stimulation with specific CMV peptide epitopes to enrich CMV-specific T cells.

As for this clonotype: It has no known antigen specificity. There are no base qualities to consult, and no much larger clone falls within one base.

Study-wide conclusions, independent of this receptor: Carriers of CMV infection plus the relevant HLA type were discriminated by the cumulative frequency of public TCR beta family members in the study cohort and in an independent roughly 380-donor cohort. The ex vivo response was dominated by HLA-C-restricted CMV-specific TCR beta clonotypes, which also provided the single most frequent clonotype in two of eight donors.

This sequence originates from a human donor in good health (CMV status not recorded). Some clones in this sample may be carry-over from other donors' samples. This chain is built from TRBV19 and TRBJ2-5, and 7 bases in between align with TRBD2. The specimen comprised cultured PBMCs, sampled from culture after CMV antigen stimulation. In nucleotides, the sequence is TGTGCCAGCGCCGGGCGGGGGAGCAATCGAGAGACCCAGTACTTC. Its protein product is CASAGRGSNRETQYF. Here the CDR3 is joined to the reference TRBV19 and TRBJ2-5 genes, and the full variable domain is: DGGITQSPKYLFRKEGQNVTLSCEQNLNHDAMYWYRQDPGQGLRLIYYSQIVNDFQKGDIAEGYSVSREKKESFPLTVTSAQKNPTAFYLCASAGRGSNRETQYFGPGTRLLVL.